The source of this T cell receptor beta chain is a study of cytomegalovirus exposure and HLA in healthy donors. The PCR employed 60 Vbeta primers together with 13 Jbeta primers. Here immunoSEQ multiplex PCR was the method, and the copy in TCRdb shows in-frame clones only, minus some. The top ten clones hold about 24% of a sample with approximately 70,000 clones, approximately 81% of them seen once. The CDR3 runs 12 residues. CDR1 and CDR2 (germline): MNHNS, SASEGT. After removal of 11 bases from V and 2 bases from J, the junction contained 4 bases not matched to a gene. Concerning this clone: Its matching antigen is unknown.

Study-wide results and limits: Sequencing depth across donors, presence/absence analyses assumed, was roughly uniform. The number of N-insertions in an Asian-associated ancestry cluster was reportedly below the roughly 700-donor mean in a later analysis.

The material sequenced was PBMCs. This receptor was identified in a woman aged 30 to 39 in good health and CMV-seropositive. V gene TRBV6-1 combines with J gene TRBJ2-7, with 9 bases matching TRBD1. The CDR3 coding sequence is TGTGCCGGACAGGGGCGTGCCTACGAGCAGTACTTC. This encodes CAGQGRAYEQYF.